A single sample is the source of the 5 T cell receptor beta chains below, sequenced in a study of blood T cell repertoires in COVID-19. Here immunoSEQ multiplex PCR was the method, and the copy in TCRdb shows in-frame clones only, minus some. The data show 45,000 to 65,000 clones, roughly 91% seen once. Sequenced: peripheral blood. The receptors originated from a man older than 75 with active or convalescent COVID-19.

The chain recombines TRBV28 with TRBJ2-3, with 8 bases fitting TRBD2. This CDR3 spans 13 amino acids. CDR1 and CDR2 (germline): MDHEN, SYDVKM. Unmatched junction bases numbered 3, after V lost 6 bases and J lost 4 bases. The CDR3 DNA reads TGTGCCAGCAGGAGGCGGGGGGCAGATACGCAGTATTTT. As protein: CASRRRGADTQYF.

This rearrangement joins TRBV21-1 to TRBJ1-5. TRBV21-1 represents a pseudogene. CDR3 length: 19 residues. CDR3 residues: CASSKNQSTGYGVSQPQHF. CDR3 in DNA: TGTGCCAGCAGCAAAAATCAGTCGACGGGATATGGGGTGAGTCAGCCCCAGCATTTT.

CDR3 sequence: CASSIYMNTEAFF. In DNA form, the CDR3 reads TGTGCCAGCAGTATTTATATGAACACTGAAGCTTTCTTT. The V call is TRBV12-3 or TRBV12-4, the J call TRBJ1-1; D not certain. Trimming took 5 bases from V and 0 from J, leaving 7 bases between them. The CDR3 is made up of 13 amino acids.

The V and J genes are TRBV14 and TRBJ2-5, with D perhaps TRBD1 (6 bases). CDR3 length: 13 amino acids. Germline CDR1 reads SGHDN; CDR2 reads FVKESK. V dropped 2 bases and J dropped 3 bases, with 7 bases sitting between them. The CDR3 loop is CASSQWTEETQYF. The CDR3 DNA is TGTGCCAGCAGCCAATGGACAGAAGAGACCCAGTACTTC. Full variable domain (rest looked up from reference TRBV14 and TRBJ2-5): EAGVTQFPSHSVIEKGQTVTLRCDPISGHDNLYWYRRVMGKEIKFLLHFVKESKQDESGMPNNRFLAERTGGTYSTLKVQPAELEDSGVYFCASSQWTEETQYFGPGTRLLVL.

The rearrangement joins TRBV28 to TRBJ1-1; 7 bases fit TRBD1. V gave up 4 bases and J gave up 1 base; unmatched junction bases: 6. CDR1 MDHEN and CDR2 SYDVKM come from the germline V gene. The CDR3 runs to 15 residues. In DNA form, the CDR3 reads TGTGCCAGCAGTTCCGGGACAGTCGGGAACACTGAAGCTTTCTTT. Translating gives CASSSGTVGNTEAFF. Complete variable domain (other parts from reference TRBV28 and TRBJ1-1): DVKVTQSSRYLVKRTGEKVFLECVQDMDHENMFWYRQDPGLGLRLIYFSYDVKMKEKGDIPEGYSVSREKKERFSLILESASTNQTSMYLCASSSGTVGNTEAFFGQGTRLTVV.